This T cell receptor beta chain was sequenced during a study of T cells expressing NK-cell markers. Study-wide findings and caveats: For four donors, these clonotypes were likewise the leading ones in the CD3+CD56-NKG2C+ fraction.

Points on this clonotype: Its antigen remains unidentified.

The germline V gene encodes CDR1 GTSNPN and CDR2 SVGIG (reference sequence). The CDR3 length is 14 residues. The authors generated TCR beta cDNA through 5'RACE template switching with UMIs. With the 5' RACE reads reprocessed, TCRdb shows one record per CDR3 protein and no DNA. The sample has 200,000 to 300,000 distinct CDR3 sequences, and its top ten clones hold roughly 4.2%. The clonotype was recovered from a woman aged 18 to 75 in good health. This chain links TRBV30 with TRBJ2-2; there is no DNA to check the TCRdb D call of TRBD1. Sequenced material: blood T cells: a sorted CD56 or NKG2C T cell subset, CD4+ or CD8+ T cells, or bulk PBMC T cells (not recorded which). The CDR3 is CAWRRGANTGELFF.